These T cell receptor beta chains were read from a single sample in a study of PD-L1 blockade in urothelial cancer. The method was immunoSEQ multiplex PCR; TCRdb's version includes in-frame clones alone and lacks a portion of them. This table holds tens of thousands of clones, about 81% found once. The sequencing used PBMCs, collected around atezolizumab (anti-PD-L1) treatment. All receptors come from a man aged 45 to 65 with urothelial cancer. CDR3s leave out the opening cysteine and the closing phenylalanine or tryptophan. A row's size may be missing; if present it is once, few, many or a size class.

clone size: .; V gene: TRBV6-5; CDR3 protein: ASSPRFSGNTIY
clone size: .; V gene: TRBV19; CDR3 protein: ASSSLNYPQTNEKLF
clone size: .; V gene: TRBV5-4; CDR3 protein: ASSPGTVETEAF
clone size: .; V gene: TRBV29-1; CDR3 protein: SVEKRGSSYEQY
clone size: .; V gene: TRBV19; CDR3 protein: ASSIGTQLAKNIQY
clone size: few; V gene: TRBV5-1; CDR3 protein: ASSLSGTAEEEQY
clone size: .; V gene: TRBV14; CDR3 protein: ASSSDWGRASYNEQF
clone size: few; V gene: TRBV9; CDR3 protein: ASSPSGTFAGELF
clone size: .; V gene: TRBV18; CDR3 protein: ASSPTEGGVTEAF
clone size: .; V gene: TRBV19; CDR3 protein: ASGRTSGSVGETQY
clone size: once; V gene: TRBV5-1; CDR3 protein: ASSPRSLQGETF
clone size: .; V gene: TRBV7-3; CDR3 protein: ASSKDRGPGYGYT
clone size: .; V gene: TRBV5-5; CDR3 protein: ASSLARTGMETQY
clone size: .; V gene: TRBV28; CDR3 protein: ASSLGSSYNSPLH
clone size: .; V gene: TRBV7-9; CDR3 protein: ASSSAMGANNQPQH
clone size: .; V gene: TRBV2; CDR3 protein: ASSGQRQETQY
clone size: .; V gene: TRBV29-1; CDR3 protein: SVATGGDEQF
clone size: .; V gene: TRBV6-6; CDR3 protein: ASSHSGLAQETQY
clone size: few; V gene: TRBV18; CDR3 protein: ASSPGTDYGYT
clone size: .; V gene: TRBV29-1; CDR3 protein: SVEDGDRGSYEQY
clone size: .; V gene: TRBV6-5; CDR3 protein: ASSRSGAGYNEQF
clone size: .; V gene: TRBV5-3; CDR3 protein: ARSSRLFREQF
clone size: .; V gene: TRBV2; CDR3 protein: ASTSGLGQGAGGNQPQH